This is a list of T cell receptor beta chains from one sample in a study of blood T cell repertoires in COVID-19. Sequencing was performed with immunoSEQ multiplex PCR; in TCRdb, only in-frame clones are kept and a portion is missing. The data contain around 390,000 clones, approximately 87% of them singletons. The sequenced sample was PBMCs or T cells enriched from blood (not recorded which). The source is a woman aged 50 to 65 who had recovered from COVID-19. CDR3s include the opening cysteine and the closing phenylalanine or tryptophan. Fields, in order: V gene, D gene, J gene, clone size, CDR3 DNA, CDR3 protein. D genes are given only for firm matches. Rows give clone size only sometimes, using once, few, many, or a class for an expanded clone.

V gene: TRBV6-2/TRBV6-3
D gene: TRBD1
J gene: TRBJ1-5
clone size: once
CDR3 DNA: TGTGCCAGCAGTTACTCGGACAGGGTCAATCAGCCCCAGCATTTT
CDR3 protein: CASSYSDRVNQPQHF

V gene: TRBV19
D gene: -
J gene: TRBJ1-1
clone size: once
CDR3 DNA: TGTGCCAGTAGCCCAGGGTGGAACACTGAAGCTTTCTTT
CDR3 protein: CASSPGWNTEAFF

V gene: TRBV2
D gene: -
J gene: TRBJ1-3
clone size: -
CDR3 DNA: TGTGCCAGCAGATTGGACAGAATCACCATATATTTT
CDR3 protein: CASRLDRITIYF

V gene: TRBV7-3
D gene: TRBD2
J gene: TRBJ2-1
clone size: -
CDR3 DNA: TGTGCCAGCAGCCCGGCCGGGAGCGGGGGTCGTGTTGAGCAGTTCTTC
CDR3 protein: CASSPAGSGGRVEQFF

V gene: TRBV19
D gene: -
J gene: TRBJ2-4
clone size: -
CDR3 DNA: TGTGCCAGTAGTATCTACGGAGAAAACATTCAGTACTTC
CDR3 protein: CASSIYGENIQYF

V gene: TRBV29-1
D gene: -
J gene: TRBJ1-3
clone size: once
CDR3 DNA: TGCAGCGTTCCCCCAATTTCTTGCGCCCGCTCTGGAAACACCATATATTTT
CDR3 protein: CSVPPISCARSGNTIYF

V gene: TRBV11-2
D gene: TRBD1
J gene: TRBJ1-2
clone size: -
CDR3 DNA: TGTGCCAGCAGCTCTCCTACAGGGGGCTTCGGCTATGGCTACACCTTC
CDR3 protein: CASSSPTGGFGYGYTF

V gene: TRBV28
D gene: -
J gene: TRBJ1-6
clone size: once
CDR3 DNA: TGTGCCAGCAGTTTAATTGGCCGACAGGAGTTTTTACCCCTCCACTTT
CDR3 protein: CASSLIGRQEFLPLHF

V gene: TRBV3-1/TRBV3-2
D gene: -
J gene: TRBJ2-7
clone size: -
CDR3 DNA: TGTGCCAGCAGCGCGACTAACAGTCTCTCCTACGAGCAGTACTTC
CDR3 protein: CASSATNSLSYEQYF

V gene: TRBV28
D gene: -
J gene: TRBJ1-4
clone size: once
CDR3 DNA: TGTGCCAGCAGTTTATTGGGGAGAACGGGGGAAAAACTGTTTTTT
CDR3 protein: CASSLLGRTGEKLFF

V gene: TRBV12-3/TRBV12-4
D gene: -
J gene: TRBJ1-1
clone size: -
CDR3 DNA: TGTGCCAGCAGTTTGAAGGGGCCCACTGAAGCTTTCTTT
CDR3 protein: CASSLKGPTEAFF

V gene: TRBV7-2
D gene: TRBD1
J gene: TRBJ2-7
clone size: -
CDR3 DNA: TGTGCCAGCAGCTATAAATCGGGACAGCAAACCTACGAGCAGTACTTC
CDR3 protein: CASSYKSGQQTYEQYF

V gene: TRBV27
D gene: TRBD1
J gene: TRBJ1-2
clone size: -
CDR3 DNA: TGTGCCAGCAGCCCAAGACAGGGGGCAATCTATGGCTACACCTTC
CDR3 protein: CASSPRQGAIYGYTF

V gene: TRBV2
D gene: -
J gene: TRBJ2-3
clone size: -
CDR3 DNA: TGTGCCAGCAGTGAAATTCGGACAGCCGGTACGCAGTATTTT
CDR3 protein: CASSEIRTAGTQYF

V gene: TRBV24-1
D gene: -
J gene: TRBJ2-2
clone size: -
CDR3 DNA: TGTGCCACCAGTGATCCTATTACCGGGGAGCTGTTTTTT
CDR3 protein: CATSDPITGELFF

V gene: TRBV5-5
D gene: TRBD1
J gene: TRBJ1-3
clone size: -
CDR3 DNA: TGTGCCAGCAAACGGTCAGGGGGGACTGGAAACACCATATATTTT
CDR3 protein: CASKRSGGTGNTIYF

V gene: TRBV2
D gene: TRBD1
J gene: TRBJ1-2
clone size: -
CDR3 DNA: TGTGCCAGCAGTGAATGGCAGGGGGCTTCCTATGGCTACACCTTC
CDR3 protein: CASSEWQGASYGYTF

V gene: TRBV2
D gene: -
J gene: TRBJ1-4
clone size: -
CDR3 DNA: TGTGCCAGCAGGCGGAGGGGCGGAACTAATGAAAAACTGTTTTTT
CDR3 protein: CASRRRGGTNEKLFF

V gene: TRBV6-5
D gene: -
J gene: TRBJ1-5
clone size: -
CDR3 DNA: TGTGCCAGCACCCTAGGCGGGCAGCCCCAGCATTTT
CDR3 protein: CASTLGGQPQHF

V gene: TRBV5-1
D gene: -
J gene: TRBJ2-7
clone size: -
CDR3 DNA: TGCGCCAGCAGCCCGGACAGCTACGAGCAGTACTTC
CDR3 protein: CASSPDSYEQYF

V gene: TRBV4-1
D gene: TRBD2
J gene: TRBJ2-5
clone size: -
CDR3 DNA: TGCGCCAGCAGCCTCAGAGGTCTAGCGGATCAAGAGACCCAGTACTTC
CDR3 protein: CASSLRGLADQETQYF

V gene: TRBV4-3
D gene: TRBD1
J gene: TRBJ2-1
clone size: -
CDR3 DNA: TGCGCCAGCTCACCGGAACCGGGACAGGGACAGCTGTTCTTC
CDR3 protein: CASSPEPGQGQLFF

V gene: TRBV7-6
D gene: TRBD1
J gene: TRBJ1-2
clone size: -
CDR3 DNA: TGTGCCAGCACACCTATGGACAGGGCATATGGCTACACCTTC
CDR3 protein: CASTPMDRAYGYTF

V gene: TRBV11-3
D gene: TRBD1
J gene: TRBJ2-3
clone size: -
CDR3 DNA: TGTGCCAGCAGTCTAGGGGGACAGGGTTTATCAGATACGCAGTATTTT
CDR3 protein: CASSLGGQGLSDTQYF

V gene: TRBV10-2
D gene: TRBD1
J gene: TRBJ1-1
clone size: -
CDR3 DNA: TGCGCCAGCAGTGAGTCAGGGGGCAGTGGCACTGAAGCTTTCTTT
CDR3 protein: CASSESGGSGTEAFF

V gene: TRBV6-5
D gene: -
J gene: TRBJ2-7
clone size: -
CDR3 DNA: TGTGCCCACGGGCAGGGTCCCTCCGAGCAGTACTTC
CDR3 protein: CAHGQGPSEQYF

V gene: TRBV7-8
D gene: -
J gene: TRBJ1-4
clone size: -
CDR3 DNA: TGTGCCAGCAGCTTAAATCAGGCAGGGTATCCAACTAATGAAAAACTGTTTTTT
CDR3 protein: CASSLNQAGYPTNEKLFF